This section outlines one T cell receptor beta chain sequence together with its context. Repertoires were generated with immunoSEQ multiplex PCR, while TCRdb's copy carries only in-frame clones and drops some. Of 450,000 to 600,000 clones listed, approximately 86% are singletons. These data belong to a study of blood T cell repertoires in COVID-19. The overall study: The analysed material was cDNA or gDNA that came from T cells, B-cell-depleted T cells, or PBMCs.

This CDR3 is 22 amino acids long. The V and J ends lost 2 bases and 3 bases respectively, with 35 bases between them. Germline loops: CDR1 SGHTA, CDR2 FQGTGA. The sequencing input was PBMCs or T cells enriched from blood (not recorded which). The source is a woman younger than 30 who had recovered from COVID-19. The V gene is TRBV7-3, the J gene TRBJ2-7; D possibly corresponds to TRBD1 (6 bases). CDR3 DNA: TGTGCCAGCAGCTTACCTTTGAACAGGGTAGGAATTATTGAGTGTCTACTCTACGAGCAGTACTTC. Amino acid sequence: CASSLPLNRVGIIECLLYEQYF.